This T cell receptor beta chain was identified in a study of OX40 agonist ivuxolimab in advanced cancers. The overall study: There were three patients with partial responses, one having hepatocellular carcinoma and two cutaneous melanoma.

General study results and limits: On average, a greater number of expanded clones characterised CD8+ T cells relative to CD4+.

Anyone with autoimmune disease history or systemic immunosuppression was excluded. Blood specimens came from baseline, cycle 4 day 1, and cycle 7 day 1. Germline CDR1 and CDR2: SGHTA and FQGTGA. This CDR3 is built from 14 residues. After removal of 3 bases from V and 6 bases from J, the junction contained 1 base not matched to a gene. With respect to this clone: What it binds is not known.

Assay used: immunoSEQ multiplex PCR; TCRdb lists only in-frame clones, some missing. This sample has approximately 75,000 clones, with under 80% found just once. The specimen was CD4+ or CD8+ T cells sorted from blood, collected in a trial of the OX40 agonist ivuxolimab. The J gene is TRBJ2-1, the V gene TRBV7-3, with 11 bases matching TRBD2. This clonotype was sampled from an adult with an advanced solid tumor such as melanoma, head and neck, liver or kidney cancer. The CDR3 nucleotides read TGTGCCAGCAGCTTGGGACTAGCGGTCAATGAGCAGTTCTTC. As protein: CASSLGLAVNEQFF.